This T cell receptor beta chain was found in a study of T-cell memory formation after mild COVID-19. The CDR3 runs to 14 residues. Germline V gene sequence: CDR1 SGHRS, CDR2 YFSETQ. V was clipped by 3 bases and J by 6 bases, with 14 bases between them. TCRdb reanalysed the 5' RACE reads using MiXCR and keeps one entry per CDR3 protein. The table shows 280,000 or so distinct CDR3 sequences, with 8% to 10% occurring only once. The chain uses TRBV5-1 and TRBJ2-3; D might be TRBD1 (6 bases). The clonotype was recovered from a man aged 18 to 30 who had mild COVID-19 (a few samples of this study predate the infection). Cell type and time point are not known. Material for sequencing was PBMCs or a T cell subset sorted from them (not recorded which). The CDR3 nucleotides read TGCGCCAGCAGCTACCAGGGGCCTCAGGATACGCAGTATTTT. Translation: CASSYQGPQDTQYF. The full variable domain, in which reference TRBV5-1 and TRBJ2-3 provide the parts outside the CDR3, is KAGVTQTPRYLIKTRGQQVTLSCSPISGHRSVSWYQQTPGQGLQFLFEYFSETQRNKGNFPGRFSGRQFSNSRSEMNVSTLELGDSALYLCASSYQGPQDTQYFGPGTRLTVL.